This T cell receptor (beta chain) was recovered during a study of blood T cell repertoires in COVID-19. About the research overall: Whether acute or convalescent, the COVID-19 samples came from the United States, Italy and Spain.

TCRdb keeps only in-frame clones here, not all; method: immunoSEQ multiplex PCR. The sample yields about 140,000 clones, around 88% seen once. This CDR3 has 14 amino acids. V trimming: 1 base; J trimming: 5 bases; junction bases outside the gene matches: 5. In germline, CDR1 is SQVTM, CDR2 ANQGSEA. The sample was peripheral blood. The TCR was taken from a human donor in a cohort sampled during active COVID-19. The chain is built from TRBV29-1 and TRBJ1-3; 7 positions agree with TRBD1. Here the CDR3 DNA reads TGCAGCGTTGAAGGACAGGGAAGACGAAACACCATATATTTT. This gives the protein CSVEGQGRRNTIYF.